This T cell receptor beta chain appears in the sequencing data of a study of blood T cell repertoires in COVID-19. The wider study: Samples came from the United States, Italy and Spain, spanning acute and convalescent COVID-19. The analysed material was cDNA or gDNA that came from T cells, B-cell-depleted T cells, or PBMCs.

Authors' analysis steps: Amplification of reference gene primers was used by the study to estimate nucleated cell counts. Assay used: immunoSEQ multiplex PCR; TCRdb lists only in-frame clones, some missing. V and J calls and clone size are given by that table; D and trimming were obtained from the DNA. Counted here are around 81,000 clones, approximately 83% occurring once; the ten biggest clones make up around 38%. Between the trimmed V and J ends, which lost 4 bases and 2 bases, there was a span of 18 bases. This CDR3 is 16 amino acids long. The V gene's germline CDR1 is SGHNT and CDR2 YYREEE (reference sequence).

This receptor was identified in a man aged 80 or over with acute or convalescent COVID-19. The chain uses TRBV5-4 and TRBJ2-5, with D tentatively TRBD2 (8 bases). The material sequenced was peripheral blood. This chain's CDR3 is CASSQGGASGQETQYF. The CDR3 region has the DNA TGTGCCAGCAGCCAGGGGGGGGCTAGCGGGCAAGAGACCCAGTACTTC.